This passage covers 9 T cell receptor beta chains from one sample sequenced in a study of blood T cell repertoires in COVID-19. The data were produced by immunoSEQ multiplex PCR, yet TCRdb's version contains in-frame clones alone and is incomplete. Altogether approximately 48,000 clones are present, approximately 85% being singletons, with the ten largest covering about 6.8%. Material: peripheral blood. The origin of the receptors is a man between 60 and 75 years old with acute or convalescent COVID-19.

The V gene is TRBV28, the J gene TRBJ1-6, with TRBD1 identical over 8 bases. With V trimmed by 6 bases and J by 8 bases, 6 bases remained unmatched. The CDR3 totals 14 residues. Germline V CDR1 and CDR2: MDHEN, SYDVKM. CDR3: CASSLGQGDSPLHF. DNA of the CDR3: TGTGCCAGCAGCCTAGGACAGGGCGATTCACCCCTCCACTTT.

This clone was observed a few times. The chain carries TRBV7-3 and TRBJ1-1, with no clear D. The CDR3 covers 14 residues. Trimming took 2 bases from V and 5 from J, leaving 12 bases between them. In germline, CDR1 is SGHTA, CDR2 FQGTGA. The CDR3 DNA is TGTGCCAGCAGCTTAGGAGGGAGTGGTACTGAAGCTTTCTTT. It translates to CASSLGGSGTEAFF.

The J gene is TRBJ2-7, the V gene TRBV7-9, with 9 bases aligning to TRBD1. Germline CDR1 reads SEHNR; CDR2 reads FQNEAQ (reference sequence). The CDR3 is 13 residues long. The V gene end was trimmed by 3 bases and the J gene end by 7 bases; junction bases not matched to a gene: 4. The CDR3 protein is CASSFRQGGEQYF. The CDR3 DNA is TGTGCCAGCAGCTTCCGACAGGGGGGAGAGCAGTACTTC.

The CDR3 sequence is CASSLSAGDTQYF. CDR3 nucleotide sequence: TGTGCCAGCAGCTTAAGTGCAGGGGATACGCAGTATTTT. The V gene is TRBV7-2, the J gene TRBJ2-3; possible D gene TRBD1, 5 bases. CDR1 is SGHTA, CDR2 FQGNSA, per germline. This CDR3 has 13 residues. V lost 2 bases and J 6 bases, leaving 9 bases between the germline ends.

J is TRBJ2-3 and V is TRBV28; 8 positions match TRBD1. CDR1 and CDR2 from the germline V gene are MDHEN and SYDVKM. This CDR3 is built from 13 residues. V lost 10 bases and J lost 1; bases outside the gene matches: 4. The CDR3 coding sequence is TGTGCCAATCAGGGGGCCCGCACAGATACGCAGTATTTT. Translated: CANQGARTDTQYF.

This chain joins TRBV27 and TRBJ2-5, with D unclear. V was clipped by 5 bases and J by 0 bases, with 7 bases between them. The CDR3 spans 13 residues. Germline V gene lookup returns CDR1 MNHEY and CDR2 SMNVEV (reference sequence). The CDR3 loop reads CASSRRNQETQYF. The CDR3 DNA reads TGTGCCAGCAGTCGGCGGAACCAAGAGACCCAGTACTTC.

The V call is TRBV18, the J call TRBJ1-5; D may be TRBD1 (5 bases). This CDR3 is built from 13 residues. V lost 5 bases and J lost 7, with 12 bases in between. Per germline, CDR1 KGHSH and CDR2 LQKENI. The chain's CDR3 is CASSSRYRQPQHF. Here the CDR3 DNA reads TGTGCCAGCTCATCAAGGTACAGGCAGCCCCAGCATTTT.

V is TRBV28 and J is TRBJ1-3; perhaps TRBD1 as D (6 bases). The germline V gene encodes CDR1 MDHEN and CDR2 SYDVKM. V dropped 7 bases and J dropped 0 bases, with 13 bases sitting between them. This CDR3 has 15 residues. CDR3 in DNA: TGTGCCAGCACGGACAGAAAAAGCTCTGGAAACACCATATATTTT. Translation: CASTDRKSSGNTIYF.

The V gene is TRBV18, the J gene TRBJ2-2; D is perhaps TRBD2 (5 bases). The CDR3 is 16 amino acids. CDR1 is KGHSH and CDR2 is LQKENI in the germline V gene. The V gene lost 3 bases and the J gene lost 7 bases, with 18 bases spanning the gap. Written as DNA, the CDR3 is TGTGCCAGCTCACCTTCCCCGACTACATCTAGCGGGGAGCTGTTTTTT. It is translated as CASSPSPTTSSGELFF.